This TCR beta chain was identified during a study of T cell responses to AZD1222 COVID-19 vaccine. With respect to this clone: Its antigen is not known.

Using immunoSEQ multiplex PCR, the repertoire was profiled, and TCRdb retains in-frame clones only, with some absent. The table has about 140,000 clones, less than 95% seen once. Study-level findings and limits: Donors were chiefly white British, with a greater number of females, and clonal diversity was perhaps underestimated. Breadth and depth of Spike-specific TCRs rose after two AZD1222 doses.

V was trimmed by 0 bases and J by 6 bases, leaving 13 bases between them. This CDR3 has 14 amino acids. Germline V gene data show CDR1 as SGHTS and CDR2 as YDEGEE. Specimen: peripheral blood, collected on day 0 of AZD1222 vaccination. The source is an adult in good health. The chain has TRBV5-8 and TRBJ2-7, with D perhaps given as TRBD1 or TRBD2 (8 bases each). In DNA form, the CDR3 reads TGTGCCAGCAGCTTGGATAGCGGGACAGGCGAGCAGTACTTC. As protein: CASSLDSGTGEQYF.